The clone carrying this T cell receptor (beta chain) has more than one count but fewer than ten. The data were obtained in a study of T cell changes during pregnancy in multiple sclerosis. With 3 bases clipped from V and 6 bases from J, the junction kept 3 bases outside the gene matches. CDR1 and CDR2 (germline): SEHNR, FQNEAQ (reference sequence). The CDR3 is 13 residues long. Measured with immunoSEQ multiplex PCR; TCRdb has only the in-frame clones, and not every one. In the table there are around 50,000 clones, 80% to 95% of which are singletons. The sequencing used CD4+ T cells from peripheral blood mononuclear cells, collected after pregnancy. The TCR comes from a female donor with multiple sclerosis, enrolled in a pregnancy study. The chain combines TRBV7-9 with TRBJ1-2, with TRBD1 matching 8 bases. The CDR3 nucleotides are TGTGCCAGCAGCTTCACAGGGGGTCATGGCTACACCTTC. Translating it yields CASSFTGGHGYTF.